The next 14 T cell receptor beta chains were all read from a single sample in a study of cytomegalovirus exposure and HLA in healthy donors. Vbeta (60) and Jbeta (13) primers were used in the PCR. Here immunoSEQ multiplex PCR was the method, and the copy in TCRdb shows in-frame clones only, minus some. Here the sample spans under 200,000 clones, approximately 67% being singletons. The material sequenced was PBMCs. These TCRs come from a woman under 30 in good health and CMV-seropositive.

This clone has just one count. Germline is not matched at one junction end, which may reflect a read error. The gene calls are TRBV25-1 and TRBJ1-3; D ambiguous. The germline V gene encodes CDR1 MGHDK and CDR2 SYGVNS. The CDR3 is 12 amino acids. This chain's CDR3 is CASSVYCPGILF. CDR3 sequence (DNA): TGTGCCAGCAGTGTCTACTGCCCCGGTATCCTTTTT.

As DNA, the CDR3 is TGTGCCAGCAGCTTAGTGGGTGGGCAGGGGGCGACCTACGAGCAGTACTTC. As protein: CASSLVGGQGATYEQYF. The chain couples TRBV7-2 to TRBJ2-7, with 8 positions matching TRBD1. The CDR3 is 17 residues long. In germline, CDR1 is SGHTA, CDR2 FQGNSA. Losses at the gene ends were 1 base for V and 2 bases for J; bases not matched to a gene: 10.

V usage is TRBV4-1 and J usage is TRBJ1-2; 8 bases are a match to TRBD1. V was pared by 0 bases and J by 0 bases, with 9 bases of the junction left unmatched. Germline-derived CDR1 and CDR2 are MGHRA and YSYEKL. CDR3 size: 18 residues. CDR3 in amino acids: CASSQEKPGQVSNYGYTF. CDR3 DNA sequence: TGCGCCAGCAGCCAAGAGAAGCCGGGACAGGTTTCTAACTATGGCTACACCTTC.

The chain is built from TRBV5-1 and TRBJ2-7; 10 bases line up with TRBD1. The CDR3 spans 14 residues. V was clipped by 0 bases and J by 7 bases; unmatched bases: 4. The germline V gene encodes CDR1 SGHRS and CDR2 YFSETQ. Here the CDR3 DNA reads TGCGCCAGCAGCTTGGGGACAGGGGGTCAAGAGCAGTACTTC. This sequence encodes CASSLGTGGQEQYF.

The V gene is TRBV29-1, the J gene TRBJ2-7; D ambiguous. Deletions cut 3 bases from V and 0 bases from J, with 12 bases between. The CDR3 has 14 residues. Germline V gene sequence: CDR1 SQVTM, CDR2 ANQGSEA. The CDR3 here is CSVEAEQSSYEQYF. The CDR3 coding sequence is TGCAGCGTTGAGGCCGAACAGAGCTCCTACGAGCAGTACTTC.

CDR3 nucleotide sequence: TGTGCCAGCAGCTCACGACTAGCGGGAGCGGGGTACGAGCAGTACTTC. The encoded protein is CASSSRLAGAGYEQYF. The chain uses TRBV11-2 and TRBJ2-7, with TRBD2 matching 12 bases. Germline V gene lookup returns CDR1 SGHAT and CDR2 FQNNGV. V was pared by 4 bases and J by 4 bases, with 8 bases of the junction left unmatched. The CDR3 extends over 16 amino acids.

This clone has more than one count but fewer than ten. CDR3 protein: CASSFQGRASGYTF. CDR3 in DNA: TGTGCCAGCAGTTTCCAGGGTCGGGCAAGTGGCTACACCTTC. The chain is built from TRBV27 and TRBJ1-2; the D gene is possibly TRBD1 (5 bases). CDR1 and CDR2 (germline): MNHEY, SMNVEV (reference sequence). The CDR3 contains 14 residues. The V end was cut by 3 bases, the J end by 7 bases, with 15 bases between.

This chain joins TRBV5-1 and TRBJ2-7; D is unresolved. The V end lost 1 base, the J end lost 6 bases, and 8 bases lay between the germline ends. The CDR3 runs 12 residues. CDR1 is SGHRS, CDR2 YFSETQ, per germline. The DNA for the CDR3 is TGCGCCAGCAGCTTGCCTAGTTTCGAGCAGTACTTC. Its protein is CASSLPSFEQYF.

The chain's CDR3 is CASSQGRASYEQYF. The CDR3 DNA is TGTGCCAGCAGTCAAGGGCGGGCCTCCTACGAGCAGTACTTC. The chain employs TRBV2 and TRBJ2-7; TRBD2 is a possible D gene (5 bases). With 5 bases removed from V and 0 bases from J, the gap between germline ends came to 11 bases. The CDR3 consists of 14 residues. Germline lookup yields CDR1 SNHLY and CDR2 FYNNEI.

This chain links TRBV5-6 with TRBJ1-1, with TRBD1 identical over 8 bases. The CDR3 consists of 17 residues. Germline V gene data show CDR1 as SGHDT and CDR2 as YYEEEE. Trimming at V came to 4 bases and at J to 1 base, leaving 12 bases not matched to a gene. CDR3 in amino acids: CASSTLGQAAPNTEAFF. The CDR3 DNA reads as TGTGCCAGCAGCACCCTGGGACAGGCAGCCCCGAACACTGAAGCTTTCTTT.

The chain combines TRBV11-2 with TRBJ2-3, with TRBD2 identical over 9 bases. Germline values: CDR1 SGHAT, CDR2 FQNNGV. The junction had 6 bases not matched to a gene; V was cut back by 4 bases and J by 4 bases. This CDR3 has 15 residues. Written as DNA, the CDR3 is TGTGCCAGCAGCTCGGGGACTAGCAGGGCAGATACGCAGTATTTT. This sequence encodes CASSSGTSRADTQYF.

The chain joins TRBV7-9 to TRBJ2-3, with 8 bases fitting TRBD2. The V and J ends lost 7 bases and 2 bases, in that order; junction bases with no gene match: 5. The CDR3 is made up of 14 amino acids. The germline V gene has CDR1 SEHNR and CDR2 FQNEAQ (reference sequence). CDR3 sequence (DNA): TGTGCCAGCACCTCCGGGGGGGCCACAGATACGCAGTATTTT. Translation gives CASTSGGATDTQYF. Full variable domain (remainder filled in from reference TRBV7-9 and TRBJ2-3): DTGVSQNPRHKITKRGQNVTFRCDPISEHNRLYWYRQTLGQGPEFLTYFQNEAQLEKSRLLSDRFSAERPKGSFSTLEIQRTEQGDSAMYLCASTSGGATDTQYFGPGTRLTVL.

CDR3 sequence (DNA): TGTGCCAGCAGCCGGACTAGCGGGACCTCCTACGAGCAGTACTTC. It is translated as CASSRTSGTSYEQYF. The chain couples TRBV2 to TRBJ2-7; 12 nucleotides align to TRBD2. Germline V CDR1 and CDR2: SNHLY, FYNNEI. The CDR3 covers 15 residues. With V trimmed by 6 bases and J by 0 bases, 3 bases remained unmatched.

As DNA, the CDR3 is TGTGCCAGCAGCAATCGACAGGGCTCTGGGGCCAACGTCCTGACTTTC. The encoded protein is CASSNRQGSGANVLTF. The rearrangement joins TRBV7-3 to TRBJ2-6, with 7 bases that match TRBD1. J lost 0 bases, V lost 5 bases, and 4 bases had no gene match. Germline CDR1 SGHTA, CDR2 FQGTGA. This CDR3 has 16 residues.